This T cell receptor (beta chain) stems from a study of neurological immune-mediated disorders. This CDR3 is built from 11 residues. Trimming took 3 bases from V and 4 from J, leaving 4 bases between them. CDR1 and CDR2 from the germline V gene are DFQATT and SNEGSKA (reference sequence). The authors produced cDNA by 5'RACE using 10-nucleotide random UMIs. Every sequencing run returned over 160 million TCR-beta sequences, which were derived from 15-18 subjects. TCRdb independently ran MiXCR on the 5' RACE reads; one entry per CDR3 protein. The data show tens of thousands of distinct CDR3 sequences, with approximately 4.6% seen just once and about 2.2% held by the top ten. Study-wide findings and caveats: It was the repertoires of 18 of 34 multiple sclerosis patients that phylogenetic grouping placed in one related-CDR3 cluster, which is a possible signature. While HTLV-1-associated myelopathy showed the greatest TCR clonal expansion, multiple sclerosis showed the least, falling below healthy controls.

This clonotype was counted at least ten times. The antigen is undetermined. The clonotype comes from a woman aged 70-85 years with multiple sclerosis. The chain uses TRBV20-1 and TRBJ2-1; the D is unclear. Sequencing input: PBMCs. The DNA of the CDR3 is TGCAGTGCTAGTCGGTACAATGAGCAGTTCTTC. It codes for CSASRYNEQFF.